These 25 T cell receptor beta chains were all obtained from the same sample, sequenced in a study of cytomegalovirus exposure and HLA in healthy donors (dated by TCRdb to 2017 to 2019). Receptors were amplified or captured by the immunoSEQ multiplex PCR assay. Drawn from immuneACCESS, this table holds only the in-frame rearrangements with V and J called that TCRdb kept. Clones are partly lost; checked studies trace under half to an unresolved V gene and leave the rest unexplained. The sample table shows approximately 120,000 clones, and about 90% are seen once. Clones ranked in the top ten supply approximately 2.3% of the sample. The sequenced sample consisted of PBMCs. The receptor set was obtained from a young woman in good health and CMV-seronegative.

V and J are TRBV6-5 and TRBJ1-4; TRBD1 matches 10 bases. The CDR3 spans 13 residues. The V segment lost 6 bases and the J segment 8 bases; nucleotides outside the gene matches: 3. The V gene's germline CDR1 is MNHEY and CDR2 SVGAGI. Here the CDR3 DNA reads TGTGCCAGCAGGGGGACAGGGGACGAAAAACTGTTTTTT. Protein sequence: CASRGTGDEKLFF.

The V gene is TRBV19, the J gene TRBJ1-5, with no clear D. Germline V lookup: CDR1 LNHDA, CDR2 SQIVND (reference sequence). This CDR3 comprises 16 residues. The V end lost 3 bases, the J end lost 4 bases, and 16 bases lay between the germline ends. The CDR3 nucleotides are TGTGCCAGTAGTATCAATCAAGGACGGGAAAATCAGCCCCAGCATTTT. Protein sequence: CASSINQGRENQPQHF.

V is TRBV5-1 and J is TRBJ2-2; the match to TRBD1 covers 7 bases. The CDR3 loop spans 15 amino acids. Looked up from germline, CDR1 is SGHRS and CDR2 is YFSETQ. Trimming removed 5 bases from V and 5 bases from J; junction bases left unmatched: 9. CDR3 sequence: CASRQTGTRTGELFF. In DNA form, the CDR3 reads TGCGCCAGCAGACAGACAGGGACGAGGACCGGGGAGCTGTTTTTT.

The CDR3, as DNA: TGTGCCAGCAGCTTCTTAAAGGGACTAGCGGTTAACACCGGGGAGCTGTTTTTT. As protein: CASSFLKGLAVNTGELFF. The chain is built from TRBV7-2 and TRBJ2-2; 11 bases agree with TRBD2. Unmatched junction bases numbered 8, after V lost 3 bases and J lost 2 bases. The CDR3 runs 18 residues. The germline CDR1 and CDR2 sequences are SGHTA and FQGNSA.

V gene TRBV2 combines with J gene TRBJ1-6, with 11 bases aligning to TRBD1. V was pared by 6 bases and J by 10 bases, with 11 bases of the junction left unmatched. Germline CDR1 is SNHLY and CDR2 is FYNNEI. CDR3 size: 16 residues. The DNA for the CDR3 is TGTGCCAGCAGCGACCGGGACAGGGGGGTCGGGTCACCCCTCCACTTT. It codes for CASSDRDRGVGSPLHF.

This clone was detected only once. The CDR3 loop reads CASSLSDRGAYEQYF. The CDR3, as DNA: TGTGCCAGCAGCTTATCAGATCGGGGGGCCTACGAGCAGTACTTC. J is TRBJ2-7 and V is TRBV7-9, with 7 bases that match TRBD2. Unmatched junction bases numbered 6, after V lost 2 bases and J lost 2 bases. The germline CDR1 and CDR2 sequences are SEHNR and FQNEAQ (reference sequence). The CDR3 length is 15 residues.

CDR3 residues: CASSGGRGETQYF. Written as DNA, the CDR3 is TGTGCCAGCTCAGGGGGCAGGGGAGAGACCCAGTACTTC. V gene TRBV2 combines with J gene TRBJ2-5; TRBD1 aligns across 8 bases. The CDR3 covers 13 residues. The trim removed 8 bases at V and 4 bases at J, leaving 6 bases unmatched. The germline V gene encodes CDR1 SNHLY and CDR2 FYNNEI.

This chain links TRBV7-2 with TRBJ2-1; TRBD1 matches at 8 bases. Germline-derived CDR1 and CDR2 are SGHTA and FQGNSA. Trimming at V came to 3 bases and at J to 8 bases, leaving 9 bases not matched to a gene. CDR3 size: 15 residues. The CDR3 bases are TGTGCCAGCAGCTTGCGACAGGGGATCCGTGATGAGCAGTTCTTC. It yields the protein CASSLRQGIRDEQFF.

The chain carries TRBV27 and TRBJ2-2; D might be TRBD2 (5 bases). The CDR3 is 13 amino acids. V lost 6 bases, J lost 10 bases, and 15 bases lay in between. Germline loops: CDR1 MNHEY, CDR2 SMNVEV (reference sequence). The DNA of the CDR3 is TGTGCCAGCAGGACTATCGACTCCGAGGAGCTGTTTTTT. This translates into CASRTIDSEELFF.

Notes on this clone: This sample includes further DNA sequences coding for the same CDR3. The rearrangement joins TRBV4-3 to TRBJ1-1; tentative D call: TRBD1 (6 bases). The germline V gene encodes CDR1 LGHNA and CDR2 YSLEER. CDR3 length equals 13 residues. The V gene lost 0 bases and the J gene lost 4 bases, with 6 bases spanning the gap. The CDR3 DNA reads as TGCGCCAGCAGCCAAGACAGGGGCACTGAAGCTTTCTTT. This translates into CASSQDRGTEAFF.

The V call is TRBV4-3, the J call TRBJ2-7; 10 positions agree with TRBD1. CDR1 LGHNA and CDR2 YSLEER come from the germline V gene. The CDR3 is 16 residues long. Unmatched junction bases numbered 12, after V lost 1 base and J lost 9 bases. CDR3 sequence: CASSQGFGTGVRGQYF. DNA for the CDR3: TGCGCCAGCAGCCAAGGTTTCGGGACAGGGGTAAGAGGGCAGTACTTC.

The rearrangement joins TRBV11-3 to TRBJ2-1; TRBD2 matches at 9 bases. The CDR3 length is 16 residues. CDR1 and CDR2 from the germline V gene are SGHNT and YENEEA. V lost 0 bases to trimming and J lost 7 bases; unmatched junction nucleotides: 7. For the CDR3, the DNA is TGTGCCAGCAGCTTAGAGGGCGGGGGGGCCGTGAATGAGCAGTTCTTC. The encoded protein is CASSLEGGGAVNEQFF.

V gene TRBV30 combines with J gene TRBJ2-1; tentatively, D is TRBD2 (6 bases). The V and J ends lost 0 bases and 3 bases respectively, with 12 bases between them. Germline CDR1 reads GTSNPN; CDR2 reads SVGIG (reference sequence). This CDR3 region has 15 residues. In nucleotides, the CDR3 is TGTGCCTGGAGTGTTTTGGGGGAGGACTACAATGAGCAGTTCTTC. This translates into CAWSVLGEDYNEQFF. The whole variable domain, remainder taken from reference TRBV30 and TRBJ2-1, is SQTIHQWPATLVQPVGSPLSLECTVEGTSNPNLYWYRQAAGRGLQLLFYSVGIGQISSEVPQNLSASRPQDRQFILSSKKLLLSDSGFYLCAWSVLGEDYNEQFFGPGTRLTVL.

This sequence joins TRBV5-1 and TRBJ2-7; 8 bases are a match to TRBD2. The CDR3 contains 13 residues. The junction had 0 bases not matched to a gene; V was cut back by 4 bases and J by 0 bases. Germline V gives CDR1 SGHRS, CDR2 YFSETQ. Here the CDR3 DNA reads TGCGCCAGCAGCCGGGGGGGCTCCTACGAGCAGTACTTC. This gives the protein CASSRGGSYEQYF.

The genes are TRBV27 and TRBJ2-7; D might be TRBD2 (5 bases). The CDR3 is made up of 12 amino acids. The V and J ends lost 4 bases and 4 bases respectively, with 8 bases between them. The germline CDR1 and CDR2 sequences are MNHEY and SMNVEV (reference sequence). CDR3 nucleotide sequence: TGTGCCAGCAGTTCAACTAGTTACGAGCAGTACTTC. It yields the protein CASSSTSYEQYF.

The CDR3 DNA follows: TGTGCCAGCAGCGTACGGGCAGGGAATTCACCCCTCCACTTT. It is translated as CASSVRAGNSPLHF. V and J are TRBV9 and TRBJ1-6, with TRBD1 as a possible D gene (5 bases). The ends were cut back, 1 base at V and 7 bases at J, with 9 bases in the middle. In germline, CDR1 is SGDLS, CDR2 YYNGEE. The CDR3 is 14 residues long.

The DNA of the CDR3 is TGTGCCAGCAGTTTCGCAGTGCAGGAGGCCTCCTACGAGCAGTACTTC. It encodes CASSFAVQEASYEQYF. V gene TRBV28 combines with J gene TRBJ2-7, with D possibly matching TRBD2 (5 bases). Germline values: CDR1 MDHEN, CDR2 SYDVKM. This CDR3 has 16 residues. V lost 3 bases and J 0 bases, leaving 15 bases between the germline ends.

J is TRBJ2-2 and V is TRBV5-6, with D maybe TRBD2 (7 bases). V was pared by 4 bases and J by 5 bases, with 18 bases between. Germline CDR1 and CDR2: SGHDT and YYEEEE. This CDR3 contains 16 residues. The CDR3 nucleotides are TGTGCCAGCAGCCTGTTGGGGGGGCGTAAGACCGGGGAGCTGTTTTTT. Amino acid sequence: CASSLLGGRKTGELFF. Using reference TRBV5-6 and TRBJ2-2 for the parts outside the CDR3, the full variable domain is DAGVTQSPTHLIKTRGQQVTLRCSPKSGHDTVSWYQQALGQGPQFIFQYYEEEERQRGNFPDRFSGHQFPNYSSELNVNALLLGDSALYLCASSLLGGRKTGELFFGEGSRLTVL.

V and J are TRBV5-6 and TRBJ2-3, with 10 bases aligning to TRBD2. V dropped 0 bases and J dropped 1; count of bases not matched to a gene: 5. Germline V CDR1 and CDR2: SGHDT, YYEEEE. The CDR3 covers 17 residues. CDR3 in DNA: TGTGCCAGCAGCTTGGCCCCTAGCGGGAGTGGCACAGATACGCAGTATTTT. Translated, it gives CASSLAPSGSGTDTQYF.

This clone appeared once. The J gene is TRBJ2-3, the V gene TRBV7-8; 7 bases are shared with TRBD2. V lost 4 bases and J lost 1; bases outside the gene matches: 5. This CDR3 spans 15 amino acids. The germline CDR1 and CDR2 sequences are SGHVS and FQNEAQ. CDR3 loop: CASSSRLAGTDTQYF. The CDR3 DNA reads TGTGCCAGCAGCTCCCGCCTAGCGGGCACAGATACGCAGTATTTT.

The V and J genes are TRBV18 and TRBJ1-2; 8 bases are shared with TRBD1. Germline CDR1 and CDR2: KGHSH and LQKENI. J lost 4 bases, V lost 3 bases, and 10 bases had no gene match. This CDR3 region has 16 residues. CDR3 sequence reads: CASSPSSDRGIYGYTF. The CDR3, as DNA: TGTGCCAGCTCACCCTCTTCAGACAGGGGAATCTATGGCTACACCTTC.

The chain couples TRBV5-1 to TRBJ2-6; 12 bases map to TRBD1. The CDR3 sequence is 17 residues long. The V and J ends lost 0 bases and 13 bases, in that order; junction bases with no gene match: 11. The germline gives CDR1 SGHRS, CDR2 YFSETQ. The CDR3 DNA reads TGCGCCAGCAGCTTGGAGGGACAGGGGGCGTATGGTTGGGTCCTGACTTTC. Translating it yields CASSLEGQGAYGWVLTF.

This clone showed up just once. This chain connects TRBV27 to TRBJ2-3, with D perhaps TRBD2 (7 bases). CDR3 length: 17 amino acids. The germline gives CDR1 MNHEY, CDR2 SMNVEV (reference sequence). With 4 bases removed from V and 0 bases from J, the gap between germline ends came to 17 bases. CDR3 residues: CASSSFSGGTSTDTQYF. In DNA, the CDR3 is TGTGCCAGCAGTTCTTTCTCGGGGGGCACTAGCACAGATACGCAGTATTTT.

This chain connects TRBV19 to TRBJ1-4, with D perhaps matching TRBD1 (5 bases). Trimming took 3 bases from V and 8 from J, leaving 7 bases between them. The length of the CDR3 is 12 residues. Germline V lookup: CDR1 LNHDA, CDR2 SQIVND (reference sequence). This CDR3 reads CASSMAGEKLFF. The CDR3 coding sequence is TGTGCCAGTAGTATGGCAGGGGAAAAACTGTTTTTT.

This clone was observed once. V and J are TRBV5-4 and TRBJ2-5; D not resolved. The CDR3 length is 11 residues. Germline V lookup: CDR1 SGHNT, CDR2 YYREEE (reference sequence). V was trimmed by 4 bases and J by 3 bases, leaving 4 bases between them. CDR3 bases: TGTGCCAGCAGCCTAAAAGAGACCCAGTACTTC. Protein: CASSLKETQYF. The complete variable domain, with remaining parts taken from reference TRBV5-4 and TRBJ2-5, reads ETGVTQSPTHLIKTRGQQVTLRCSSQSGHNTVSWYQQALGQGPQFIFQYYREEENGRGNFPPRFSGLQFPNYSSELNVNALELDDSALYLCASSLKETQYFGPGTRLLVL.